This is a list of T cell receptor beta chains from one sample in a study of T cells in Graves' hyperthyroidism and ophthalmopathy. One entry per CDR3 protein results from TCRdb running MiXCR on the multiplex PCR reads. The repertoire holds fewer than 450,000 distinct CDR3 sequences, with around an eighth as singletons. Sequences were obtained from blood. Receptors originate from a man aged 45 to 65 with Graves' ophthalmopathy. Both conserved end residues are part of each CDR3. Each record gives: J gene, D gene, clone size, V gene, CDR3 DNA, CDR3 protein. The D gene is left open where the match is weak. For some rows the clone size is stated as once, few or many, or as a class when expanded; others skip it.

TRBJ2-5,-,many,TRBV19,TGTGCCAGCTCACCCGGGGAAGAGACCCAGTACTTC,CASSPGEETQYF
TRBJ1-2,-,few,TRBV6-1,TGTGCCAGCAGACGCCAAACCCACTATGGCTACACCTTC,CASRRQTHYGYTF
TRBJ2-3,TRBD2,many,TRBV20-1,TGCAGCTTAGGGACTAGTAATAGGGCGATCCAGTATTTT,CSLGTSNRAIQYF
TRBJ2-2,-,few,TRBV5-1,TGCGCCAGCAGATCCCAACCGGACAGCGGGGAGCTGTTTTTT,CASRSQPDSGELFF
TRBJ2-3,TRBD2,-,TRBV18,TGTGCCAGCTCACCGGAGGGAGGGCCGAATACGCAGTATTTT,CASSPEGGPNTQYF
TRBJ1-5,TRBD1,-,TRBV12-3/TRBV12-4,TGTGCCAGCAGCTCGGACAGGGCTCAGCCCCAGCATTTT,CASSSDRAQPQHF
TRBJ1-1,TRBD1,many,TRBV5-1,TGCGCCAGCAGGGACCCTAAAGACAGGGCTACTATGAACACTGAAGCTTTCTTT,CASRDPKDRATMNTEAFF
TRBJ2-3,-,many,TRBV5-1,TGCGCCAGCAGCTCCGGGGCCGGCAGAGATACGCAGTATTTT,CASSSGAGRDTQYF
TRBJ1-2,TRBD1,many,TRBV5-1,TGCGCCAGCAGCCTTGCCACGATAACAGGGGTTGGGCGGTATGGCTACACCTTC,CASSLATITGVGRYGYTF
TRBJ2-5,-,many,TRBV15,TGTGCCACCAGCAGAGACAGGGCCCAAGAGACCCAGTACTTC,CATSRDRAQETQYF
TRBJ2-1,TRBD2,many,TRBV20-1,TGCAGTGCGCCGACAACTAGCGGGCCGGCCAATGAGCAGTTCTTC,CSAPTTSGPANEQFF
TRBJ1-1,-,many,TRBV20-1,TGCAGTGCTCAAGGGGGGCATCGTGAAGCTTTCTTT,CSAQGGHREAFF
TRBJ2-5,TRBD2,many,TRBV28,TGTGCCAGCAGGACGCCGGGACTAGCGGGACGAGAGACCCAGTACTTC,CASRTPGLAGRETQYF
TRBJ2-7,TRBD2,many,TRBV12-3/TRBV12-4,TGTGCCAGCACAATAGCGGGAGTCACCGAGCAGTACTTC,CASTIAGVTEQYF
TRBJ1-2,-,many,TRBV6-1,TGTGCCAGCAGTGAAGCGGGCAGGGTGGTCTACACCTTC,CASSEAGRVVYTF
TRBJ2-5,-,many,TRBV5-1,TGCGCCAGCAGAGGCCTGCAAGAGACCCAGTACTTC,CASRGLQETQYF
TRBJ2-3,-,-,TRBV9,TGTGCCAGCAGCGTAGTTGGGGGCGGCACAGATACGCAGTATTTT,CASSVVGGGTDTQYF
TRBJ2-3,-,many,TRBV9,TGTGCCAGCAGCGTAGGGCCCACCACGGGCACAGATACGCAGTATTTT,CASSVGPTTGTDTQYF
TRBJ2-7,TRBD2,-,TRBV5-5,TGTGCCAGCAGCATTGGACTAGCGGGACCTCCGGAGCAGTACTTC,CASSIGLAGPPEQYF
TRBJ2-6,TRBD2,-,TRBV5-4,TGTGCCAGCAGCTCTAGCGGGAGTGTGTCTGGGGCCAACGTCCTGACTTTC,CASSSSGSVSGANVLTF
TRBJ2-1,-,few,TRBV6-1,TGTGCCAGCAGAATCAGCGAATTTACCTCCTACAATGAGCAGTTCTTC,CASRISEFTSYNEQFF
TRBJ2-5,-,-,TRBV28,TGTGCCAGCACCGTGCCTAGGGTAGAGACCCAGTACTTC,CASTVPRVETQYF
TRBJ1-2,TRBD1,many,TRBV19,TGTGCCAGCAGTCCGAGGACAGGGGGTTCCTATGGCTACACCTTC,CASSPRTGGSYGYTF
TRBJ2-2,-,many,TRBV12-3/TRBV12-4,TGTGCCAGCAGACCAGAGGGGCGGACGGTGGAGCTGTTTTTT,CASRPEGRTVELFF
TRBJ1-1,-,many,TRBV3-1,TGTGCCAGCAGCCAAGACGGAGTTAACACTGAAGCTTTCTTT,CASSQDGVNTEAFF
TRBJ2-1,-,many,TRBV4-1,TGCGCCAGCAGCCAGGACCTGCGCGACAATGAGCAGTTCTTC,CASSQDLRDNEQFF